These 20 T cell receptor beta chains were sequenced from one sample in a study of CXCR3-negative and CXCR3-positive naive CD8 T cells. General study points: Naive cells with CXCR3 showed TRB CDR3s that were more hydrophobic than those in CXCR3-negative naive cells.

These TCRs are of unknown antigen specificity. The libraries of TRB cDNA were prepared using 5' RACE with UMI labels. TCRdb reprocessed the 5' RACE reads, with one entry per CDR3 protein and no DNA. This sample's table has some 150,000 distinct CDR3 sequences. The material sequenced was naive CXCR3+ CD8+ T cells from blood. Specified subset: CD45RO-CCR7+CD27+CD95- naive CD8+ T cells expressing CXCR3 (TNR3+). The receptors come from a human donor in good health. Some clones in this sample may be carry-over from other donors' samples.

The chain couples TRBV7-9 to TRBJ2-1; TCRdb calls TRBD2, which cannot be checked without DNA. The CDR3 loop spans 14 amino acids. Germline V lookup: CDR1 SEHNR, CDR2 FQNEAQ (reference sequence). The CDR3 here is CASSSASEAGGQFF.

Here the CDR3 reads CASSLGASGGAEQYF. J is TRBJ2-7 and V is TRBV7-6; absent DNA, TCRdb's TRBD2 call cannot be checked. Germline loops: CDR1 SGHVS, CDR2 FNYEAQ. The CDR3 covers 15 residues.

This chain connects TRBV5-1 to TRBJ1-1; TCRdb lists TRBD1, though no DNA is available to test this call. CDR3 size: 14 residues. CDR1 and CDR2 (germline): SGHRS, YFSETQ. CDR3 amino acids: CASSLDGGYPEAFF.

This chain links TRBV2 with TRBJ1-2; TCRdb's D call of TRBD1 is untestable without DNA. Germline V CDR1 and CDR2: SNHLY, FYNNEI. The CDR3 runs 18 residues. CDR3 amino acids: CANPSLGGRLHANYGYTF.

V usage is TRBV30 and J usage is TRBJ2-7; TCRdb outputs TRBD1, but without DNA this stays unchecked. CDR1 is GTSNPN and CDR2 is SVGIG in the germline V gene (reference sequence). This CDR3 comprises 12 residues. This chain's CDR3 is CAWSWTDGEQYF.

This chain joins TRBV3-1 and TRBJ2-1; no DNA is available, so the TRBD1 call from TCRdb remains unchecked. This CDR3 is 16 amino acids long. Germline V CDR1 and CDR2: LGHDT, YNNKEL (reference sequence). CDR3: CASSHPGQATYNEQFF.

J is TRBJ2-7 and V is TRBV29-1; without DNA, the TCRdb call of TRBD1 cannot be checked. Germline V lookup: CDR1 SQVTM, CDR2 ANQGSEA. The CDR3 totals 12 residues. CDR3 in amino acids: CSVDPGNHEQYF.

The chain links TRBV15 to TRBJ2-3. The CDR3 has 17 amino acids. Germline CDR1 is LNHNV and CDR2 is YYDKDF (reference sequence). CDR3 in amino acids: CATSRDTSWGSTDTQYF.

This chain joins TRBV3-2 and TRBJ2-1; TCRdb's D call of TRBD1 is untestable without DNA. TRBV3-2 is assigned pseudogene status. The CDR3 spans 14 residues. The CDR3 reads CASSVRDSMNEQFF.

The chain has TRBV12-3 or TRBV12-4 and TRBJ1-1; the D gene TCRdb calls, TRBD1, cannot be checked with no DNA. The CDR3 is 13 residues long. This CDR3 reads CASRTGGLTEAFF.

CDR3 sequence: CASSGQGASSYEQYF. This sequence joins TRBV7-9 and TRBJ2-7; with no DNA, the TCRdb D assignment of TRBD1 cannot be verified. The germline V gene encodes CDR1 SEHNR and CDR2 FQNEAQ (reference sequence). CDR3 length equals 15 residues.

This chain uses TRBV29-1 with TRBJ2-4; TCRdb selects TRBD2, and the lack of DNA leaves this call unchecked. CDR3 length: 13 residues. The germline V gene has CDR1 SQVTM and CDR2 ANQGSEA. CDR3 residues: CSVDFGGGNIQYF.

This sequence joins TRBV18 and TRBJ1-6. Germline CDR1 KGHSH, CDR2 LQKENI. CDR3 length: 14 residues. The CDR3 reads CASSGIGIASPLHF.

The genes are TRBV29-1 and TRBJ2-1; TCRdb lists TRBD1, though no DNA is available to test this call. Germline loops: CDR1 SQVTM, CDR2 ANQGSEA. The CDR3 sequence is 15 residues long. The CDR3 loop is CSAGLQGHLFDEQFF.

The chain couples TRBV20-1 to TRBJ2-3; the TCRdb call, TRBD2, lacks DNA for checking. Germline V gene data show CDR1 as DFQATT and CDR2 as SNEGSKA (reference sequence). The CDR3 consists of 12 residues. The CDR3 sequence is CSVAGSTDTQYF.

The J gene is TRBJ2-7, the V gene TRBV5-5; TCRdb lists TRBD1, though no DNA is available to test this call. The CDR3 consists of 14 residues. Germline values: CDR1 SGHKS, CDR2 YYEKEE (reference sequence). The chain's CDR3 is CASSEWDTAYEQYF. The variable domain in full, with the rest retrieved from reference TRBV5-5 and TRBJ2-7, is DAGVTQSPTHLIKTRGQQVTLRCSPISGHKSVSWYQQVLGQGPQFIFQYYEKEERGRGNFPDRFSARQFPNYSSELNVNALLLGDSALYLCASSEWDTAYEQYFGPGTRLTVT.

The CDR3: CSVGGQENIQYF. The chain links TRBV29-1 to TRBJ2-4; lacking DNA, the TRBD1 call made by TCRdb goes unchecked. Germline V lookup: CDR1 SQVTM, CDR2 ANQGSEA. CDR3 length: 12 residues.

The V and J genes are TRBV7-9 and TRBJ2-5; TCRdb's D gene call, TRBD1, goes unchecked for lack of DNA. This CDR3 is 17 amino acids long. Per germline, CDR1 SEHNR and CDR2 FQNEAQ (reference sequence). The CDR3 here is CASSSLGAGVFVETQYF.

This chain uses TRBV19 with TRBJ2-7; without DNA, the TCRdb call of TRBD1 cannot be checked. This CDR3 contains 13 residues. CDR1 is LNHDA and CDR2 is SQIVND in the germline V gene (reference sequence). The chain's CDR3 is CASSILGDYEQYF.

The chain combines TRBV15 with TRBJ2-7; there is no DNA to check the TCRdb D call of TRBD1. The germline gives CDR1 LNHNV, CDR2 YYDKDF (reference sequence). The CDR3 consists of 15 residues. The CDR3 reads CATSTETGGVYEQYF. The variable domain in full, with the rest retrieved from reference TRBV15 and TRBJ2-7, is DAMVIQNPRYQVTQFGKPVTLSCSQTLNHNVMYWYQQKSSQAPKLLFHYYDKDFNNEADTPDNFQSRRPNTSFCFLDIRSPGLGDTAMYLCATSTETGGVYEQYFGPGTRLTVT.